Listed here is a single TCR beta chain. No antigen is known for it. Germline V gene lookup returns CDR1 MNHEY and CDR2 SMNVEV (reference sequence). V lost 7 bases to trimming and J lost 0 bases, with 26 bases between them. The CDR3 runs 19 residues. The sample originates from a study of cytomegalovirus exposure and HLA in healthy donors. Study-level findings and limits: According to a later analysis, donors in an Asian-associated ancestry cluster reportedly had fewer N-insertions than the roughly 670-donor mean. A link between a missense DCLRE1C variant and TCR beta V- and J-gene trimming emerged from a later analysis. There were some public TCRs occurring in many donors, but most TCR sequences were rare. Relative to equally common others, HLA-associated TCR beta chains showed greater clonal expansion in a later analysis.

13 Jbeta primers and 60 Vbeta primers were used for the PCR. Only in-frame clones appear in the TCRdb table, and some are missing; sequencing was by immunoSEQ multiplex PCR. The profile shows around 180,000 clones, around 79% of them singletons. The source is a woman aged 45-59 years in good health and CMV-seronegative. V and J are TRBV27 and TRBJ2-3; the D gene is possibly TRBD1 (8 bases). The specimen was PBMCs. The CDR3 DNA is TGTGCCAGCATGGGGACAGGCCACGGCGGGAGATCTAGCACAGATACGCAGTATTTT. This codes for CASMGTGHGGRSSTDTQYF.